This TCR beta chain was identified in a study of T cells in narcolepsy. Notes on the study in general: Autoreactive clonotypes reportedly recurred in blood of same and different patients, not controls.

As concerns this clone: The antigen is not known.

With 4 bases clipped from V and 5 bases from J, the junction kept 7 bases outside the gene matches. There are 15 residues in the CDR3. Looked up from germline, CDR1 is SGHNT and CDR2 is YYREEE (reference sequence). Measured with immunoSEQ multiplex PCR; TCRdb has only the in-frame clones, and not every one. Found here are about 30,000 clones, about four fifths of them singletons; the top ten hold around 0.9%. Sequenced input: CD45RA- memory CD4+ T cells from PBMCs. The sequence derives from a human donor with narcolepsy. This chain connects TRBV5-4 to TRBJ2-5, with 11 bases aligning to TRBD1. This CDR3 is CASSNPGTGGETQYF. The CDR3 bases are TGTGCCAGCAGCAACCCCGGGACAGGGGGGGAGACCCAGTACTTC.